This TCR beta chain is drawn from a study of T cell repertoires in cytomegalovirus infection. The table lists this clonotype with many counts. Each CDR3 protein is one row after TCRdb ran MiXCR on the reads. The sample records about 300,000 distinct CDR3 sequences, around 9.6% being singletons. The germline gives CDR1 SGHVS, CDR2 FNYEAQ. V lost 4 bases to trimming and J lost 2 bases; unmatched junction nucleotides: 1. The CDR3 is 16 residues long. The sequenced material came from PBMCs. This clonotype originated in a human donor in good health (CMV status not recorded). Some clones in this sample may be carry-over from other donors' samples. The chain links TRBV7-6 to TRBJ2-1, with 14 bases lining up with TRBD2. The CDR3 spells CASSSTSGGAYNEQFF. The CDR3, as DNA: TGTGCCAGCAGCTCGACTAGCGGGGGGGCCTACAATGAGCAGTTCTTC.